This TCR beta chain was captured in a study of CD4 T cells in relation to SARS-CoV-2 and coronaviruses. Study information: ViraFEST: roughly 9-day antigen culture of PBMCs, then TCR beta CDR3 sequencing.

The germline CDR1 and CDR2 sequences are SGHKS and YYEKEE (reference sequence). The V end was cut by 1 base, the J end by 6 bases, with 7 bases between. CDR3 length: 13 amino acids. On this clone: Its specificity is not known.

The repertoire was sequenced with immunoSEQ multiplex PCR; TCRdb's copy has only in-frame clones and lacks some. Of approximately 36,000 clones detected, 77% appear once; the ten largest clones hold roughly 20%. Study-wide results and caveats: Compared with monoreactive clones, crossreactive clones showed significantly weaker SARS-CoV-2 expansion. The assay detects memory recall responses, not culture-primed primary responses. This crossreactivity analysis covered spike protein alone, no other viral proteins.

The sequencing input was memory CD4+ T cells from PBMCs, cultured in vitro. The gene calls are TRBV5-5 and TRBJ2-2; no clear D gene. The sequence was obtained from an adult with COVID-19. CDR3 bases: TGTGCCAGCAGCTTGATCGGATCCGGGGAGCTGTTTTTT. The encoded protein is CASSLIGSGELFF. The full variable domain, with the rest looked up from reference TRBV5-5 and TRBJ2-2, is DAGVTQSPTHLIKTRGQQVTLRCSPISGHKSVSWYQQVLGQGPQFIFQYYEKEERGRGNFPDRFSARQFPNYSSELNVNALLLGDSALYLCASSLIGSGELFFGEGSRLTVL.